This note documents a single T cell receptor (beta chain) sequence. It has no known antigen specificity. No clone much larger than this one lies a single base away; base qualities are absent. This specimen belongs to a study of blood T cell repertoires in COVID-19 (dated by TCRdb to 2019 to 2021). About the full investigation: Collaborator samples came from the United States, Italy and Spain and covered acute and convalescent phases of COVID-19. Where HLA class I and class II types were available, the types were taken from metadata supplied by the sample provider, not from assay-based typing. A de-identified subject ID, COVID-19 status, age in years and sex were almost always included in the sample metadata. The dataset comprised deeply sampled blood TCRbeta repertoires from subjects exposed to, actively infected with, or recovered from COVID-19. A freely available public database, intended as a resource for researchers studying the immune response to SARS-CoV-2, is where the repertoires were released. The material from the prospective study consisted of cDNA or gDNA derived from T cells, B-cell-depleted T cells, or PBMCs. Samples came from the ongoing ImmuneRACE study (first 160 participants) plus 1,254 subjects from 6 global collaborators. What the study reported, not specific to this receptor: The amount of clinical and demographic metadata varied by source and participant and was provided uncurated.

One collaborating source in Seattle enrolled patients while the patients were actively infected and followed the patients over time throughout the course of disease. Whole blood was collected in K2EDTA tubes by collaborating institutions according to the institutions' own protocols. Collaborator samples were shipped for TCRbeta analysis as frozen whole blood, isolated PBMCs, or DNA extracted from either sample type. TCRbeta CDR3 regions were amplified from genomic DNA using the immunoSEQ Assay, a bias-controlled multiplex PCR. The published analysis was carried out like this. The number of nucleated cells in each sample was estimated by amplification of reference gene primers within the assay. To quantify the absolute abundance of each unique TCRbeta CDR3 rearrangement, sequence reads were collapsed and filtered. For each sample, productive Simpson clonality was calculated by taking the square root of Simpson's diversity index across productive rearrangements. What TCRdb holds here is the immuneACCESS table cut down to in-frame rearrangements. Part of the clones is not present; checked against another copy, under half of the missing clones reflect an unresolved V gene, and the others are unexplained. Clone size and V and J calls were adopted from that table, with D and trimming inferred from the DNA. The sample includes about 180,000 clones, with approximately 90% observed a single time. The ten largest account for under 15% of the sample.

Between the V and J ends, shortened by 6 bases and 8 bases respectively, the junction contains 16 bases. CDR1 MNHEY and CDR2 SVGAGI were looked up in the germline V gene. Inclusive of the bounding cysteine and phenylalanine, the CDR3 is 13 residues long. This entry keeps only the CDR3 DNA: 39 bases, framed from base 1. The receptor was derived from a woman aged 70 to 79 with COVID-19, enrolled during active disease. Sequences were obtained from peripheral blood. The receptor chain draws on TRBV6-5 and TRBJ1-2; the D gene is unclear. The DNA sequence is given as TGTGCCAGCAGCCCAGGAGCCTGGGAGGGCTACACCTTC. This encodes CASSPGAWEGYTF.